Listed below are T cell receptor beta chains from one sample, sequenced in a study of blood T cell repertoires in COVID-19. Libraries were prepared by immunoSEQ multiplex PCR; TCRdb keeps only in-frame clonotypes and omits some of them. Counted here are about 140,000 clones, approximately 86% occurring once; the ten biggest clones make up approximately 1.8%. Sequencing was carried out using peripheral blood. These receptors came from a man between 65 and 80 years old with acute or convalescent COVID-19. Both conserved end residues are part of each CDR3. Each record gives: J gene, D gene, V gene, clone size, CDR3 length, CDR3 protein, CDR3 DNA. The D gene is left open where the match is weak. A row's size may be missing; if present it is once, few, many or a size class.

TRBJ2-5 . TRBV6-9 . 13 CASSPRYQETQYF TGTGCCAGCAGCCCCAGGTACCAAGAGACCCAGTACTTC
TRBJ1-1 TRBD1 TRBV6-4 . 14 CASRLTGQSTEAFF TGTGCCAGCAGATTGACAGGGCAGTCCACTGAAGCTTTCTTT
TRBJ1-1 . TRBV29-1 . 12 CSGGRLNTEAFF TGCAGCGGCGGGAGATTGAACACTGAAGCTTTCTTT
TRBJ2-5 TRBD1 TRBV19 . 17 CASSIQGGTGGQETQYF TGTGCCAGTAGTATACAAGGGGGGACAGGGGGTCAAGAGACCCAGTACTTC
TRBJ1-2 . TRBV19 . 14 CASSPQGKVGGYTF TGTGCCAGTAGTCCCCAGGGGAAGGTTGGTGGCTACACCTTC
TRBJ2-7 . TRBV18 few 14 CASSPEAGPYEQYF TGTGCCAGCTCACCGGAGGCGGGGCCCTACGAGCAGTACTTC
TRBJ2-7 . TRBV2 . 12 CASSPGAYEQYF TGTGCCAGCAGTCCCGGGGCCTACGAGCAGTACTTC
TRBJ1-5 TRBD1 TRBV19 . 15 CASSIDRGRGQPQHF TGTGCCAGTAGTATTGACAGGGGGCGGGGACAGCCCCAGCATTTT
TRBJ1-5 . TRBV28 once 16 CASSLIGDTYNQPQHF TGTGCCAGCAGTTTAATAGGGGACACCTATAATCAGCCCCAGCATTTT
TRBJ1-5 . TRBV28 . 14 CASSSSLGTTPQHF TGTGCCAGCAGTTCCTCCCTCGGGACAACACCCCAGCATTTT
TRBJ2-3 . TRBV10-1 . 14 CASSLAVRTDTQYF TGCGCCAGCAGTTTAGCGGTACGCACAGATACGCAGTATTTT
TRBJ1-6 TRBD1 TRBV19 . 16 CASSLRTGADNSPLHF TGTGCCAGTAGTTTAAGGACAGGGGCCGATAATTCACCCCTCCACTTT
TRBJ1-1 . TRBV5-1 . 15 CASSLVRVGNTEAFF TGCGCCAGCAGCTTGGTTCGGGTGGGGAACACTGAAGCTTTCTTT
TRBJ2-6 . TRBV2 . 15 CASRQDSTGANVLTF TGTGCCAGCAGACAGGACAGTACTGGGGCCAACGTCCTGACTTTC
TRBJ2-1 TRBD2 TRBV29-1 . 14 CSAPGTSHNNEQFF TGCAGCGCCCCCGGGACTAGCCACAACAATGAGCAGTTCTTC
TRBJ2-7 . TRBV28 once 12 CASSYSSWEQYF TGTGCCAGCAGTTACTCGAGTTGGGAGCAGTACTTC
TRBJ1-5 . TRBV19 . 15 CASTPLNTLNQPQHF TGTGCCAGTACCCCCTTAAACACCCTTAATCAGCCCCAGCATTTT
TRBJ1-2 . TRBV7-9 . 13 CAGSSVSSYGYTF TGTGCCGGGTCCAGCGTCTCGAGCTATGGCTACACCTTC
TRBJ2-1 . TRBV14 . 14 CASSQLDYYNEQFF TGTGCCAGCAGCCAGCTTGACTACTACAATGAGCAGTTCTTC
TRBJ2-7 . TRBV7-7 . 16 CASSLGVSGGPYEQYF TGTGCCAGCAGCTTAGGGGTTAGCGGCGGACCCTACGAGCAGTACTTC
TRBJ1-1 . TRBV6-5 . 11 CASSLGGEAFF TGTGCCAGCAGTTTGGGCGGGGAAGCTTTCTTT
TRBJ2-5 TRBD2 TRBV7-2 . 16 CASSLGVGGRGETQYF TGTGCCAGCAGTTTAGGCGTTGGCGGGAGGGGGGAGACCCAGTACTTC
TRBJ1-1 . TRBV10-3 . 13 CAISESSPPEAFF TGTGCCATCAGTGAGTCGAGTCCCCCTGAAGCTTTCTTT
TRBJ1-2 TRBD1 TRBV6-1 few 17 CASSDSAAGQGTYGYTF TGTGCCAGCAGTGATTCAGCCGCGGGACAGGGGACCTATGGCTACACCTTC
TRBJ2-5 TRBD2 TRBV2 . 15 CASSDQASGRGTQYF TGTGCCAGCAGTGATCAGGCTAGCGGGCGTGGGACCCAGTACTTC
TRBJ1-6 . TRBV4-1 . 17 CASSQDWAGSYNSPLHF TGCGCCAGCAGCCAAGATTGGGCTGGCTCCTATAATTCACCCCTCCACTTT
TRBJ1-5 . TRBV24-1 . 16 CATSDLKGPVNQPQHF TGTGCCACCAGTGATTTAAAGGGGCCGGTCAATCAGCCCCAGCATTTT
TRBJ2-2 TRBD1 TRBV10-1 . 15 CASSRDSANTGELFF TGCGCCAGCAGTCGGGACAGCGCGAACACCGGGGAGCTGTTTTTT
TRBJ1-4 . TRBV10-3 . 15 CAISGQQALNEKLFF TGTGCCATCAGTGGACAACAAGCCCTTAATGAAAAACTGTTTTTT
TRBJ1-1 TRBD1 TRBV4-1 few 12 CASSQEDRVSFF TGCGCCAGCAGCCAGGAGGACAGGGTTTCTTTCTTT
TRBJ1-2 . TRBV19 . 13 CATYVRGNYGYTF TGTGCCACCTACGTCAGGGGCAACTATGGCTACACCTTC
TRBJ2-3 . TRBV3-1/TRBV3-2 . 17 CASSRGRASLGHDTQYF TGTGCCAGCAGCCGTGGAAGAGCCTCCCTGGGACATGATACGCAGTATTTT
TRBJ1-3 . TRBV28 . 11 CASSTGNTIYF TGTGCCAGCAGTACCGGGAACACCATATATTTT
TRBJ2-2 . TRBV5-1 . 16 CASSLEYVANTGELFF TGCGCCAGCAGCTTGGAATATGTCGCGAACACCGGGGAGCTGTTTTTT
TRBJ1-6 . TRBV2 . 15 CASSGARAGRSPLHF TGTGCCAGCAGTGGCGCGAGGGCGGGGAGGTCACCCCTCCACTTT
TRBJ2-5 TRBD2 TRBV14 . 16 CASSRRLAALGETQYF TGTGCCAGCAGCCGCCGACTAGCGGCCCTCGGGGAGACCCAGTACTTC
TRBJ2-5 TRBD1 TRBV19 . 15 CASSAPTGGGETQYF TGTGCCAGTAGCGCACCAACAGGGGGCGGGGAGACCCAGTACTTC
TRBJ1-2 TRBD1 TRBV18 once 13 CASSPGQAYGYTF TGTGCCAGCTCACCGGGACAGGCTTATGGCTACACCTTC
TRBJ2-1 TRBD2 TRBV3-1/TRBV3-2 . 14 CASRPPGGRSEQFF TGTGCCAGCAGACCCCCGGGCGGGAGGAGTGAGCAGTTCTTC
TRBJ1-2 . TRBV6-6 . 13 CASSYQSEYGYTF TGTGCCAGCAGTTACCAGTCGGAGTATGGCTACACCTTC
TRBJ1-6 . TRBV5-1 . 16 CASSLAPAGPDSPLHF TGCGCCAGCAGCTTGGCCCCCGCGGGACCGGATTCACCCCTCCACTTT
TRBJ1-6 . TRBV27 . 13 CASSSRPYSPLHF TGTGCCAGCAGTTCGCGGCCTTATTCACCCCTCCACTTT
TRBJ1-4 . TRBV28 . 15 CASSLQGTRVEKLFF TGTGCCAGCAGTTTACAAGGAACACGGGTTGAAAAACTGTTTTTT
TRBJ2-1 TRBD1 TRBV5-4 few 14 CASSSGGTGREQFF TGTGCCAGCAGCTCCGGAGGGACAGGACGTGAGCAGTTCTTC
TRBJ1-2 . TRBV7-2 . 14 CASSLVVGGYGYTF TGTGCCAGCAGCTTAGTTGTCGGAGGATATGGCTACACCTTC
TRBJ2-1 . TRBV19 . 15 CASSMQETARGAQFF TGTGCCAGTAGTATGCAGGAAACAGCCCGGGGAGCGCAGTTCTTC
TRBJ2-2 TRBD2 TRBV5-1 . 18 CASSLTASGHGATGELFF TGCGCCAGCAGCTTAACGGCTAGCGGCCACGGGGCCACCGGGGAGCTGTTTTTT
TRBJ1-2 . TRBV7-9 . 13 CASSLIQQYGYTF TGTGCCAGCAGCTTAATACAGCAATATGGCTACACCTTC
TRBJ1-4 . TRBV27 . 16 CASSLLRTDRNEKLFF TGTGCCAGCAGTTTGCTTCGGACAGACCGTAATGAAAAACTGTTTTTT
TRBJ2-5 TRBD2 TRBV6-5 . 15 CASRGTSGAQETQYF TGTGCCAGCAGGGGGACTAGCGGGGCCCAAGAGACCCAGTACTTC
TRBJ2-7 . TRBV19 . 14 CASSIISGTHEQYF TGTGCCAGTAGTATAATTTCAGGGACACACGAGCAGTACTTC
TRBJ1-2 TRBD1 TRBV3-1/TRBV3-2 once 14 CASSQDPQGNGYTF TGTGCCAGCAGCCAAGATCCACAGGGGAATGGCTACACCTTC
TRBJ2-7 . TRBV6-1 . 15 CASSEVLGKGQQQYF TGTGCCAGCAGTGAAGTCTTGGGGAAAGGACAGCAACAGTACTTC
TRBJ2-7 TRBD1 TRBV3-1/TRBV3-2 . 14 CASSQALRGQEQYF TGTGCCAGCAGCCAAGCGTTAAGGGGGCAAGAGCAGTACTTC
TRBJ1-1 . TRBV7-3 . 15 CASRQQAGVITEAFF TGTGCCAGCAGACAACAAGCAGGGGTTATCACTGAAGCTTTCTTT